Given below is one T cell receptor (beta chain) in context. No cognate antigen has been identified for it. There are no base qualities to consult, and no much larger clone falls within one base. The immunoSEQ Assay, a bias-controlled multiplex PCR, was used to amplify TCRbeta CDR3 regions from genomic DNA. The study's own analysis went as follows. Nucleated cell counts per sample were estimated from amplification of reference gene primers within the assay. To quantify the absolute abundance of each unique TCRbeta CDR3 rearrangement, sequence reads were collapsed and filtered. Productive Simpson clonality was computed per sample as the square root of Simpson's diversity index over productive rearrangements. In TCRdb, the immuneACCESS table is reduced to in-frame sequences with V and J assigned. These tables do not hold every clone; where another copy was compared, an unresolved V gene accounts for under half, and the others remain unexplained. The V and J calls and clone size are taken from that table; D and trimming were inferred from the DNA. The sample yields roughly 180,000 clones; approximately 80% were counted once. The ten largest make up roughly 6.3% of the sample.

This sample stems from a study of blood T cell repertoires in COVID-19 (dated by TCRdb to about 2020). Regarding the complete study: Collaborator samples came from the United States, Italy and Spain and covered acute and convalescent phases of COVID-19. Subjects who had been exposed to COVID-19, were actively infected with it, or had recovered from it provided the deeply sampled blood TCRbeta repertoires that made up the dataset. The repertoires were released in a freely available public database meant as a resource for research on the immune response to SARS-CoV-2. Samples were obtained from the ongoing ImmuneRACE study (first 160 participants) and from 1,200 or so subjects provided by 6 global collaborators. A de-identified subject ID, COVID-19 status, age in years and sex were almost always included in the sample metadata. Where available, HLA class I and class II types were obtained from metadata supplied by the sample provider rather than from assay-based typing. The prospective study material was composed of cDNA or gDNA derived from T cells, B-cell-depleted T cells, or PBMCs. Results the study describes overall, beyond this receptor: The amount of clinical and demographic metadata varied by source and participant and was provided uncurated.

Counted from cysteine to phenylalanine, this CDR3 has 14 amino acids. Just CDR3 DNA is preserved here, 42 bases in frame from base 1. The germline V gene encodes CDR1 MNHEY and CDR2 SVGAGI. Germline trimming amounts to 6 bases on V and 3 bases on J, with 2 as the count of junction bases outside the gene matches. Collaborating institutions collected whole blood in K2EDTA tubes following their own protocols. For TCRbeta analysis, collaborator samples were shipped as frozen whole blood, as isolated PBMCs, or as DNA extracted from either sample type. Source material: peripheral blood. The chain is assembled from TRBV6-5 and TRBJ2-1, and 10 junctional nucleotides match TRBD1. The sequence came from a human donor in a cohort sampled during active COVID-19. The bases read TGTGCCAGCAGAAGGACAGGGGGCTACAATGAGCAGTTCTTC. The translation is CASRRTGGYNEQFF.